This paragraph reports one T cell receptor beta chain. There are many counts of this clone. Its antigen remains unidentified. No base quality values were provided; no much bigger clone lies one nucleotide off. V and J lose 6 bases and 3 bases, and a span of 17 bases separates them. The CDR3 numbers 15 residues from cysteine through phenylalanine. Of the read, only the CDR3 DNA is kept; its 45 bases are in frame from base 1. Based on the germline V gene, the CDR1 and CDR2 sequences are MNHEY and SVGAGI. Genomic DNA was the input for TRB sequencing, which was run either with the immunoSEQ assay at survey resolution or with the hsTCRB kit. Processing in the source paper ran as follows. The immunoSEQ software handled the initial read processing, while the LymphoSeq R package was used for the repertoire analyses. Clonality was computed as 1 minus normalized Shannon entropy, and a Gini coefficient was also calculated for each TRB dataset. To infer phenotypes in unsorted samples, TRB sequences from sorted subsets of the recipient or donor were mapped onto unsorted samples from the same recipient. TCRdb took over this immuneACCESS table, retaining in-frame rearrangements with V and J assigned. Such tables are incomplete; in checked studies, under half of the missing clones stem from an unresolved V gene, and the remainder is unexplained. That table supplies the V and J calls and clone size; D and trimming were determined from the DNA. The sample comprises fewer than 55,000 clones, and every one was counted more than once. The leading ten clones occupy 2% to 3% of the sample.

These data are taken from a study of T cells after posttransplantation cyclophosphamide (dated by TCRdb to the mid-2010s). Study-wide context: The study tracked T cell repertoire reconstitution by TRB sequencing after myeloablative bone marrow transplantation using posttransplantation cyclophosphamide as GVHD prophylaxis. Up to roughly 3 additional blood samples from 2 to 5.2 years after transplant were also TRB-sequenced in 3 patients, as was pretransplant blood from a handful of patients. Blood from every one of the approximately 37 PTCy patients who had 1-year posttransplant specimens underwent TRB sequencing. Because TRA and TRB clonality were tightly correlated in 9 samples, subsequent TCR analyses were focused on TRB only. Samples from some 40 PTCy-treated patients, along with samples from about 16 of their related bone marrow donors, underwent antigen receptor sequencing. Public TRB sequences were searched against a database of over 3,600 sequences associated with responses to pathogens, tumor antigens, self-antigens and alloantigens.

General study outcomes and caveats: Across 45 patients, TRB clonality was highly associated with recipient CMV seropositivity and CMV reactivation, and PTCy diversity was similar to diversity in CNI/methotrexate controls. The TRB repertoires of T cells infiltrating skin or the GI tract showed only limited overlap with the TRB repertoires found in blood. Donor-recipient similarity was low at 1-2 months but rose over the first year, and later blood repertoires were often dominated by donor CD8+ memory clones.

Peripheral blood samples were provided by related bone marrow donors on the day of marrow donation. Peripheral blood and bone marrow mononuclear cells were isolated by Ficoll-Hypaque density centrifugation and were cryopreserved. The clonotype was recovered from a man aged 35-49 years in good health, CMV-negative, and a related stem cell transplant donor. The rearrangement combines TRBV6-5 with TRBJ1-2; TRBD1 is perhaps the D gene, given 5 matching bases. The sequenced material came from PBMCs. DNA sequence: TGTGCCAGCAGAGCACTGGGGGGAAGAGACTATGGCTACACCTTC. This codes for CASRALGGRDYGYTF.